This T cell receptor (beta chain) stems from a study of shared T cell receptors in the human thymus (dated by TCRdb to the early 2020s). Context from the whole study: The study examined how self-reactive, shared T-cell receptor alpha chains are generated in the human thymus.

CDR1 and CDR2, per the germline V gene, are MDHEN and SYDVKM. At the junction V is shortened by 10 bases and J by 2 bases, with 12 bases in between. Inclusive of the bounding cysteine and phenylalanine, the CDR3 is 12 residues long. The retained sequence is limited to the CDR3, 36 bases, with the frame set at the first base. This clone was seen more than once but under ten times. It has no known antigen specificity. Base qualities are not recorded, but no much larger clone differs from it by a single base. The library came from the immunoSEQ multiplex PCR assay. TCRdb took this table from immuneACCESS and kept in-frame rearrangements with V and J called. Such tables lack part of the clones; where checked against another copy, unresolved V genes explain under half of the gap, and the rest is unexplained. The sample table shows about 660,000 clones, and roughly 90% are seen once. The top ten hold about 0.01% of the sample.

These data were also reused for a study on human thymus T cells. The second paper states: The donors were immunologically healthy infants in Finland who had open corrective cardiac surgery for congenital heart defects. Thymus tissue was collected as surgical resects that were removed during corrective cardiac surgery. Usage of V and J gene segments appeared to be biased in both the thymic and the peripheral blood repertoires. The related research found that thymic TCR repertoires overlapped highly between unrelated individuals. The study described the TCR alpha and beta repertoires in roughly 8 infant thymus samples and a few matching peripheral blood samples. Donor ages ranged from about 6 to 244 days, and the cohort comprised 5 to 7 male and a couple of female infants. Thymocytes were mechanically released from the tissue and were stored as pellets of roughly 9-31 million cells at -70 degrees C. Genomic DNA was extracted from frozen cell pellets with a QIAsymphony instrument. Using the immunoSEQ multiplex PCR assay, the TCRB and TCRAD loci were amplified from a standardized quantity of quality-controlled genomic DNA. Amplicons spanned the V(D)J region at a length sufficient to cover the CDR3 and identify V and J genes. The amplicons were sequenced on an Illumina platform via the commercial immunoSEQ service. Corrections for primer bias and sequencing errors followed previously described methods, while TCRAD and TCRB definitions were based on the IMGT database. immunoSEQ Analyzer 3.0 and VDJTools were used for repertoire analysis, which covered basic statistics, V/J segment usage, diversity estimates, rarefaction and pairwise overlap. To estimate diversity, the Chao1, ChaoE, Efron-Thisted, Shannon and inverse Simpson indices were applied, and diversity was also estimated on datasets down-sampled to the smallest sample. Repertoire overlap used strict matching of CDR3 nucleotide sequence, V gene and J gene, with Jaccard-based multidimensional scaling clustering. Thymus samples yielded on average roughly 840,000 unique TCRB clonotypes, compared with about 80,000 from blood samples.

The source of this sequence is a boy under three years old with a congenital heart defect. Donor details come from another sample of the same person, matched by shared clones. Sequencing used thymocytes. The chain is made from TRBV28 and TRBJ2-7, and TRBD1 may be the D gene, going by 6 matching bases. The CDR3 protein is CATRDKPYEQYF. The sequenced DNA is TGTGCCACACGGGACAAACCCTACGAGCAGTACTTC.